These 14 T cell receptor beta chains originate from one sample sequenced in a study of CD8 T cells in ankylosing spondylitis. TCRdb itself ran the 5' RACE reads through MiXCR, one entry per CDR3 protein. The table shows some 250,000 distinct CDR3 sequences, with approximately 9% occurring only once. The sample consisted of blood, either unsorted or a sorted T cell fraction (not recorded which). These receptors were collected from a male donor with ankylosing spondylitis or in good health (not recorded which).

In its sample, this clonotype was seen many times. J is TRBJ2-5 and V is TRBV4-2; D is unresolved. Germline-derived CDR1 and CDR2 are LGHNA and YNFKEQ. The CDR3 loop spans 15 amino acids. V lost 1 base, J lost 2 bases, and 11 bases lay in between. The CDR3: CASSQGVPGQETQYF. The CDR3 DNA reads TGTGCCAGCAGCCAAGGTGTCCCGGGTCAAGAGACCCAGTACTTC.

This clonotype was seen many times. V and J are TRBV12-3 or TRBV12-4 and TRBJ2-1, with D hard to call. V dropped 5 bases and J dropped 4 bases, with 12 bases sitting between them. The CDR3 spans 14 residues. CDR3 coding DNA: TGTGCCAGCAGTACGACCTCGAAGTACAATGAGCAGTTCTTC. Translated, it gives CASSTTSKYNEQFF.

This clonotype was detected ten times or more. The chain has TRBV20-1 and TRBJ1-1; a possible D gene is TRBD1 (5 bases). CDR3 length equals 12 residues. Trimming pared 5 bases from V and 5 bases from J, leaving 12 bases between. CDR1 and CDR2 from the germline V gene are DFQATT and SNEGSKA (reference sequence). CDR3 coding DNA: TGCAGTGCTGCTTCTCAGGGAACTGAAGCTTTCTTT. This translates into CSAASQGTEAFF.

This clonotype was counted a few times. The rearrangement uses TRBV7-9 and TRBJ1-1; D is ambiguous. The CDR3 sequence is 12 residues long. V lost 2 bases to trimming and J lost 7 bases, with 8 bases between them. Germline lookup yields CDR1 SEHNR and CDR2 FQNEAQ (reference sequence). DNA of the CDR3: TGTGCCAGCAGCTTAATCAGAGATGAAGCTTTCTTT. This codes for CASSLIRDEAFF.

This clonotype was picked up many times. This chain connects TRBV3-1 to TRBJ1-1; D perhaps matches TRBD1 (5 bases). The CDR3 sequence is 13 residues long. V gave up 1 base and J gave up 5 bases, with 8 bases separating them. Germline V gene data show CDR1 as LGHDT and CDR2 as YNNKEL (reference sequence). Here the CDR3 reads CASSQVRGTEAFF. In nucleotides, the CDR3 is TGTGCCAGCAGCCAAGTGCGGGGGACTGAAGCTTTCTTT.

This clonotype has just a few counts. This chain joins TRBV30 and TRBJ2-2; no clear D. The CDR3 runs to 13 residues. Germline V lookup: CDR1 GTSNPN, CDR2 SVGIG (reference sequence). The germline V and J ends were trimmed by 5 bases and 2 bases, with 9 bases remaining between them. The CDR3 DNA follows: TGTGCCTGGGGACCCTTCAACACCGGGGAGCTGTTTTTT. This translates into CAWGPFNTGELFF.

This clonotype was counted ten times or more. The rearrangement uses TRBV5-1 and TRBJ1-1; D uncertain. Germline loops: CDR1 SGHRS, CDR2 YFSETQ. Trimming pared 3 bases from V and 0 bases from J, leaving 12 bases between. The CDR3 runs to 15 residues. CDR3 DNA sequence: TGCGCCAGCAGCTCTAGGCCGAATATGAACACTGAAGCTTTCTTT. Translating it yields CASSSRPNMNTEAFF.

This clonotype showed up many times. V and J are TRBV20-1 and TRBJ1-5; perhaps TRBD1 as D (6 bases). Germline values: CDR1 DFQATT, CDR2 SNEGSKA (reference sequence). The CDR3 sequence is 12 residues long. The V and J ends lost 6 bases and 4 bases respectively, with 10 bases between them. CDR3 DNA: TGCAGTGCAAAGGGGGGGAATCAGCCCCAGCATTTT. Protein: CSAKGGNQPQHF.

This clonotype was seen many times. The chain has TRBV20-1 and TRBJ1-6; 7 bases line up with TRBD1. The V segment lost 1 base and the J segment 4 bases; nucleotides outside the gene matches: 4. CDR1 DFQATT and CDR2 SNEGSKA come from the germline V gene (reference sequence). The CDR3 length is 15 residues. The CDR3 DNA follows: TGCAGTGCTAGAGGGTCGACAGGGTATAATTCACCCCTCCACTTT. It yields the protein CSARGSTGYNSPLHF.

This clonotype was detected many times. V is TRBV12-3 or TRBV12-4 and J is TRBJ2-1, with 9 bases matching TRBD2. Trimming took 3 bases from V and 10 from J; bases not matched to a gene: 16. The CDR3 totals 17 residues. In nucleotides, the CDR3 is TGTGCCAGCAGTTTGGGCAGCGGGAGGAGGTGGAGTACGGAGCAGTTCTTC. Translated, it gives CASSLGSGRRWSTEQFF.

This clonotype was observed at least ten times. The chain uses TRBV5-1 and TRBJ2-2, with TRBD2 identical over 12 bases. CDR3 size: 16 residues. Trimming took 0 bases from V and 6 from J; bases not matched to a gene: 3. Germline V CDR1 and CDR2: SGHRS, YFSETQ. This chain's CDR3 is CASSLVTSGSSGELFF. For the CDR3, the DNA is TGCGCCAGCAGCTTGGTGACTAGCGGGAGCTCCGGGGAGCTGTTTTTT.

The gene calls are TRBV7-3 and TRBJ1-1, with D unresolved. Trimming took off 1 base at V and 0 bases at J, with 12 bases between the two ends. The CDR3 consists of 16 residues. Germline loops: CDR1 SGHTA, CDR2 FQGTGA. The CDR3 protein is CASSLRAASMNTEAFF. Written as DNA, the CDR3 is TGTGCCAGCAGCTTAAGGGCAGCAAGCATGAACACTGAAGCTTTCTTT. Full variable domain (rest looked up from reference TRBV7-3 and TRBJ1-1): GAGVSQTPSNKVTEKGKYVELRCDPISGHTALYWYRQSLGQGPEFLIYFQGTGAADDSGLPNDRFFAVRPEGSVSTLKIQRTERGDSAVYLCASSLRAASMNTEAFFGQGTRLTVV.

This clonotype was seen a few times. The chain uses TRBV7-9 and TRBJ2-7, with unresolved D. This CDR3 has 14 residues. Germline V gives CDR1 SEHNR, CDR2 FQNEAQ (reference sequence). V shed 3 bases and J shed 7 bases, with 16 bases lying between them. The CDR3, as DNA: TGTGCCAGCAGCTTGCAGTATGTTGGGTCGGAGCAGTACTTC. Amino acids: CASSLQYVGSEQYF. Full variable domain (rest looked up from reference TRBV7-9 and TRBJ2-7): DTGVSQNPRHKITKRGQNVTFRCDPISEHNRLYWYRQTLGQGPEFLTYFQNEAQLEKSRLLSDRFSAERPKGSFSTLEIQRTEQGDSAMYLCASSLQYVGSEQYFGPGTRLTVT.

This clonotype has a count of ten or more. This chain uses TRBV15 with TRBJ1-2; weak D call: TRBD1 (5 bases). The CDR3 runs 13 residues. Trimming shortened V by 0 bases and J by 8 bases, and 10 bases separated the two germline ends. The germline V gene has CDR1 LNHNV and CDR2 YYDKDF (reference sequence). CDR3 in DNA: TGTGCCACCAGCAGAGATGGGTGGGACGGCTACACCTTC. Protein sequence: CATSRDGWDGYTF.